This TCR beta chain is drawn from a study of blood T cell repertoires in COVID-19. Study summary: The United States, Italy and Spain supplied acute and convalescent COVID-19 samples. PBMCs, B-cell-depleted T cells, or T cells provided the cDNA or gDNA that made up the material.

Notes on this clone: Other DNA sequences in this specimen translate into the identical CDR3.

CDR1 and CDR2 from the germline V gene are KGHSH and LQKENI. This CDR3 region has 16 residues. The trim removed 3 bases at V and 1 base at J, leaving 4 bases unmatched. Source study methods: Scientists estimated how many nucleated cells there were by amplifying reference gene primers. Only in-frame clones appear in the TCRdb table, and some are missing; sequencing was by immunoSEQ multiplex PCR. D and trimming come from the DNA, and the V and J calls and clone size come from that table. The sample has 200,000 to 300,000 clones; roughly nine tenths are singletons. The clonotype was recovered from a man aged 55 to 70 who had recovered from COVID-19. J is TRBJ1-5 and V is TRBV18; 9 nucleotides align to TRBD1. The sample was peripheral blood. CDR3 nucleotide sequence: TGTGCCAGCTCACCCCAAGACAGGGGGAGCAATCAGCCCCAGCATTTT. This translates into CASSPQDRGSNQPQHF. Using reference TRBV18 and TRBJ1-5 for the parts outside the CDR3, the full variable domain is NAGVMQNPRHLVRRRGQEARLRCSPMKGHSHVYWYRQLPEEGLKFMVYLQKENIIDESGMPKERFSAEFPKEGPSILRIQQVVRGDSAAYFCASSPQDRGSNQPQHFGDGTRLSIL.